This T cell receptor (beta chain) appears in the sequencing data of a study of monozygotic twins with inflammatory bowel disease. Comment on this clonotype: What it binds is unknown.

Using the 5' RACE reads, TCRdb records one entry per CDR3 protein without DNA. This table lists a few hundred thousand distinct CDR3 sequences. Study observations and caveats: Especially with disease activity, IBD patients shared fewer clonotypes with others than healthy twins did. The study supported no single strong signal or clonotype linked to IBD.

This TCR was recovered from a human donor with ulcerative colitis or Crohn's disease, or a healthy co-twin of an affected twin (not recorded which). Sequencing input: blood.

The CDR3 is CSVKTDRGDIQYF. The gene calls are TRBV20-1 and TRBJ2-4; with no DNA, the TCRdb D assignment of TRBD1 cannot be verified. Germline V gene lookup returns CDR1 DFQATT and CDR2 SNEGSKA (reference sequence). The CDR3 is 13 amino acids.